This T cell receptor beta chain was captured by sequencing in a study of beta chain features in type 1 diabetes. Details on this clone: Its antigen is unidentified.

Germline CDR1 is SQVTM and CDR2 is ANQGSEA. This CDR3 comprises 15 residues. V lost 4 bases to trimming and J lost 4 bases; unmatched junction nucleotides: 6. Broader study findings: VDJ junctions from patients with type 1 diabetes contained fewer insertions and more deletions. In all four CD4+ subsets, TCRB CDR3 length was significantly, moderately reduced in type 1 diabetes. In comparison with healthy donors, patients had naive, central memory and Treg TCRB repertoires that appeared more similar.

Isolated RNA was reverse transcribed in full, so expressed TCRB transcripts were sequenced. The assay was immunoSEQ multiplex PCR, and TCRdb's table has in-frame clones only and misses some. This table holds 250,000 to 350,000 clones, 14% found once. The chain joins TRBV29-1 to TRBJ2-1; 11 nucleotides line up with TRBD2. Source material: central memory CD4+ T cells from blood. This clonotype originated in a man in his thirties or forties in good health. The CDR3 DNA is TGCAGCGTTGGGGTACTAGCGGGGGTGTACAATGAGCAGTTCTTC. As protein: CSVGVLAGVYNEQFF.